The clone carrying this TCR beta chain was detected once. The CDR3 runs to 16 residues. CDR1 and CDR2 from the germline V gene are SGHAT and FQNNGV. V was shortened by 1 base and J by 0 bases, with 11 bases between the two germline ends. In the original workflow: Estimates of nucleated cell counts were drawn from the amplification of reference gene primers. Repertoires were generated with immunoSEQ multiplex PCR, while TCRdb's copy carries only in-frame clones and drops some. The D gene and trimming were derived from the DNA, and the V and J assignments and clone size from that table. The sample includes around 120,000 clones, around nine tenths seen only once; the top ten take around 2.3%. These data are taken from a study of blood T cell repertoires in COVID-19. On the study more broadly: The study drew acute and convalescent COVID-19 samples from the United States, Italy and Spain.

Participants were aged about 18 to 89 years, lived in around 25 US areas, and enrolled virtually. Sequencing was done on a sample of PBMCs or T cells enriched from blood (not recorded which). The chain has TRBV11-2 and TRBJ2-3, with a tentative D call TRBD1 (5 bases). This receptor was taken from a woman in her 50s who had recovered from COVID-19. CDR3 sequence (DNA): TGTGCCAGCAGCTTAGGGGTAGGGGTTAGCACAGATACGCAGTATTTT. It specifies CASSLGVGVSTDTQYF.